The rows below give T cell receptor beta chains drawn from one sample of a study of tumor-infiltrating lymphocytes in primary liver carcinoma. TCRdb analysed the multiplex PCR reads with MiXCR anew, one entry per CDR3 protein. In the table there are some 87,000 distinct CDR3 sequences, around 68% of which are singletons. Material: tumor-adjacent normal liver tissue. The origin of the receptors is a man aged 35-49 years with primary liver carcinoma and hepatitis B virus infection. CDR3s include the opening cysteine and the closing phenylalanine or tryptophan. The D gene is left open where the match is weak. Clone sizes are given selectively: once, few, many, or a class where the clone is expanded.

V	J	size	D	CDR3	DNA
TRBV19	TRBJ2-6	.	.	CASGAGTVSGPNVLTF	TGTGCCAGTGGGGCAGGAACTGTCTCTGGGCCCAACGTCCTGACTTTC
TRBV11-2	TRBJ2-1	.	.	CSSSPGYNEQFF	TGTTCCAGCAGCCCGGGATACAATGAGCAGTTCTTC
TRBV5-1	TRBJ2-1	few	TRBD1	CASSSYRGEQFF	TGCGCCAGCAGCTCCTACAGGGGCGAGCAGTTCTTC
TRBV11-2	TRBJ1-2	once	.	CASSDGLGCGYTF	TGTGCCAGCAGCGACGGACTTGGGTGTGGCTACACCTTC
TRBV10-3	TRBJ2-2	many	TRBD2	CATQTSGRAYTGELFF	TGTGCCACCCAAACTAGCGGGAGGGCTTATACCGGGGAGCTGTTTTTT
TRBV7-8	TRBJ2-7	few	.	CASSLVLKQDSYEQYF	TGTGCCAGCAGCTTAGTGCTTAAACAGGACTCCTACGAGCAGTACTTC
TRBV11-2	TRBJ2-5	.	.	CASSSMEGAETQYF	TGTGCCAGCAGCTCCATGGAGGGGGCGGAGACTCAGTACTTC
TRBV11-2	TRBJ2-7	.	.	CPSSTRIKGPLEQYF	TGTCCCAGCAGCACCAGAATTAAAGGACCCCTGGAGCAGTACTTC
TRBV5-1	TRBJ2-4	few	.	CASRIGLAKNIQYF	TGCGCCAGCAGGATAGGGTTAGCCAAAAACATTCAGTACTTC
TRBV29-1	TRBJ1-4	.	.	CSVGSTGAEKPFF	TGCAGCGTTGGTTCGACGGGAGCTGAAAAACCGTTTTTT
TRBV13	TRBJ2-1	few	.	CAGSLINEQFF	TGTGCCGGCAGCTTAATAAATGAGCAATTCTTC
TRBV29-1	TRBJ2-2	.	TRBD1	CSVGTASNIGELLF	TGCAGCGTCGGGACAGCCTCGAACATCGGGGAGCTGCTTTTT
TRBV4-1	TRBJ1-5	once	TRBD1	CARSQVRGQPQHF	TGCGCCAGGAGCCAAGTTAGGGGGCAGCCTCAGCATTTT
TRBV12-3/TRBV12-4	TRBJ2-7	.	.	CASSLGCSAYEQYF	TGTGCCAGCAGTTTAGGATGCAGCGCCTACGAGCAGTACTTC
TRBV7-9	TRBJ1-3	.	.	CASSPPGNTIYF	TGTGCCAGCAGCCCCCCTGGAAACACCATATATTTT
TRBV11-2	TRBJ2-1	.	TRBD2	CARSIDGLAGAGEQFF	TGTGCCAGGAGCATAGACGGACTAGCGGGAGCGGGGGAACAGTTCTTC
TRBV10-2	TRBJ2-3	many	.	CASCFGTTDTQYF	TGCGCCAGCTGCTTCGGGACCACAGATACGCAGTATTTT